The rows below give T cell receptor beta chains drawn from one sample of a study of regulatory T cells in long-lasting Graves disease. Via MiXCR, TCRdb re-called the multiplex PCR reads, giving one row per CDR3 protein. The sample yields 420,000 or so distinct CDR3 sequences, 20% to 30% seen once. Sequences were derived from peripheral blood mononuclear cells (PBMCs), sampled when the disease was refractory, from a patient treated with antithyroid drugs. These receptors were obtained from a female donor with Graves disease. The CDR3 runs from the conserved cysteine through the conserved F or W. D genes are given only for firm matches. Size values are once, few and many counts, or a class for expanded clones, and some rows have none.

size	V	D	J	CDR3	DNA
many	TRBV12-3/TRBV12-4	TRBD1	TRBJ1-5	CASDTGTGGTQPQHF	TGTGCCAGCGATACAGGGACAGGGGGTACTCAGCCCCAGCATTTT
NA	TRBV6-1	TRBD1	TRBJ2-7	CASRRTGTYEQYF	TGTGCCAGCAGGAGGACAGGGACGTACGAGCAGTACTTC
few	TRBV6-5	NA	TRBJ2-1	CASSYSADTRSYNEQFF	TGTGCCAGCAGTTACTCAGCAGATACCCGCTCCTACAATGAGCAGTTCTTC
NA	TRBV6-1	NA	TRBJ2-5	CASSPLWGRYQETQYF	TGTGCCAGCAGCCCCCTGTGGGGGCGGTACCAAGAGACCCAGTACTTC
NA	TRBV18	NA	TRBJ1-3	CASSPPWGDTIYF	TGTGCCAGCTCACCACCGTGGGGCGACACCATATATTTT
NA	TRBV28	TRBD1	TRBJ1-5	CASSLGTGGVSNQPQHF	TGTGCCAGCAGTTTGGGGACAGGGGGCGTTAGCAATCAGCCCCAGCATTTT
NA	TRBV7-9	NA	TRBJ2-2	CASSPHDYTGELFF	TGTGCCAGCAGCCCGCACGACTACACCGGGGAGCTGTTTTTT
NA	TRBV5-6	TRBD2	TRBJ2-1	CASSTGTSGYYEQFF	TGTGCCAGCAGCACCGGGACTAGCGGTTACTATGAGCAGTTCTTC
NA	TRBV5-1	TRBD2	TRBJ2-2	CASSLGLSSGIIDTGELFF	TGCGCCAGCAGCTTGGGCCTCTCTAGCGGGATAATAGACACCGGGGAGCTGTTTTTT
NA	TRBV24-1	TRBD2	TRBJ2-3	CATSDRTSHVDTQYF	TGTGCCACCAGTGATAGGACTAGTCATGTAGATACGCAGTATTTT
NA	TRBV6-9	NA	TRBJ1-1	CASSYEWNTEAFF	TGTGCCAGCAGTTACGAGTGGAACACTGAAGCTTTCTTT
NA	TRBV19	NA	TRBJ1-1	CASHTVVGAEAFF	TGTGCCAGTCACACTGTAGTGGGGGCTGAAGCTTTCTTT
many	TRBV15	NA	TRBJ1-1	CATSREANTEAFF	TGTGCCACCAGCAGAGAGGCGAACACTGAAGCTTTCTTT
few	TRBV20-1	NA	TRBJ1-2	CSASRTGTDYGYTF	TGCAGTGCTAGTAGAACAGGGACGGACTATGGCTACACCTTC
NA	TRBV2	NA	TRBJ2-7	CASSELGQGYEQYF	TGTGCCAGCAGTGAGCTGGGCCAGGGGTACGAGCAGTACTTC
once	TRBV7-2	TRBD1	TRBJ2-1	CASSTGVYYNEQFF	TGTGCCAGCAGTACAGGGGTCTACTACAATGAGCAGTTCTTC
many	TRBV28	TRBD1	TRBJ2-7	CASSFDRGPYEQYF	TGTGCCAGCAGTTTCGACAGGGGCCCCTACGAGCAGTACTTC
few	TRBV2	NA	TRBJ1-1	CASSGAAGARTEAFF	TGTGCCAGCAGTGGGGCGGCGGGGGCGAGGACTGAAGCTTTCTTT
many	TRBV28	NA	TRBJ1-6	CASSRTANNSPLHF	TGTGCCAGCAGCCGGACAGCGAATAATTCACCCCTCCACTTT
NA	TRBV2	NA	TRBJ2-7	CASSAGGSSYEQYF	TGTGCCAGCAGTGCTGGGGGCAGTAGCTACGAGCAGTACTTC
few	TRBV19	NA	TRBJ2-7	CASSMGQGMEYEQYF	TGTGCCAGTAGTATGGGCCAGGGAATGGAATACGAGCAGTACTTC
many	TRBV5-1	TRBD1	TRBJ2-6	CASSLAEYRTGVRSGANVLTF	TGCGCCAGCAGCTTGGCCGAGTATCGGACAGGGGTCCGCTCTGGGGCCAACGTCCTGACTTTC
many	TRBV28	NA	TRBJ2-5	CASSLGGHRGETQYF	TGTGCCAGCAGTCTAGGGGGGCACCGGGGAGAGACCCAGTACTTC
many	TRBV28	NA	TRBJ1-5	CASSLGTRNSNQPQHF	TGTGCCAGCAGTTTGGGGACGAGAAATAGCAATCAGCCCCAGCATTTT
many	TRBV2	NA	TRBJ1-4	CASSKTTGTGEKLFF	TGTGCCAGCAGTAAGACCACCGGGACGGGTGAAAAACTGTTTTTT
many	TRBV28	NA	TRBJ2-2	CASSLGASNTGELFF	TGTGCCAGCAGTTTGGGGGCGTCCAACACCGGGGAGCTGTTTTTT
many	TRBV7-9	NA	TRBJ1-1	CASRGNPHREGNTEAFF	TGTGCCAGCAGAGGTAATCCCCACCGGGAGGGGAACACTGAAGCTTTCTTT
many	TRBV2	NA	TRBJ2-5	CASSEASRIRETQYF	TGTGCCAGCAGTGAAGCAAGTAGGATTCGAGAGACCCAGTACTTC
few	TRBV6-1	TRBD2	TRBJ2-7	CASSETSGFYEQYF	TGTGCCAGCAGTGAGACTAGCGGGTTCTACGAGCAGTACTTC
NA	TRBV7-2	NA	TRBJ2-7	CASSLYIQGWFHEQYF	TGTGCCAGCAGCTTATATATACAGGGTTGGTTCCACGAGCAGTACTTC
many	TRBV28	NA	TRBJ1-2	CASSSPGENGYTF	TGTGCCAGCAGTTCCCCAGGGGAAAATGGCTACACCTTC
NA	TRBV12-3/TRBV12-4	NA	TRBJ1-6	CASSRKEESPLHF	TGTGCCAGCAGTCGTAAAGAGGAATCACCCCTCCACTTT
NA	TRBV6-2/TRBV6-3	NA	TRBJ1-6	CASSYSRAANSPLHF	TGTGCCAGCAGTTACTCGCGGGCGGCTAATTCACCCCTCCACTTT
NA	TRBV7-6	NA	TRBJ2-1	CASSFGTGPYNEQFF	TGTGCCAGCAGCTTTGGGACTGGCCCATACAATGAGCAGTTCTTC
NA	TRBV12-3/TRBV12-4	NA	TRBJ2-2	CASSSGVREAGELFF	TGTGCCAGCAGTTCAGGCGTCAGGGAGGCCGGGGAGCTGTTTTTT
NA	TRBV7-9	NA	TRBJ1-3	CASSTRGGVGGITIYF	TGTGCCAGCAGCACTCGCGGAGGAGTAGGTGGAATCACCATATATTTT
many	TRBV2	TRBD2	TRBJ2-7	CASSGLAGGLDPYEQYF	TGTGCCAGCAGTGGGCTAGCGGGAGGCCTGGATCCCTACGAGCAGTACTTC
NA	TRBV20-1	TRBD1	TRBJ2-7	CSPKGTDTYEQYF	TGCAGTCCTAAGGGGACAGACACCTACGAGCAGTACTTC
few	TRBV12-3/TRBV12-4	TRBD2	TRBJ2-1	CASSPLGGGRADEQFF	TGTGCCAGCAGTCCCCTTGGGGGCGGGAGGGCCGATGAGCAGTTCTTC
NA	TRBV27	TRBD1	TRBJ1-4	CASRKGGATNEKLFF	TGTGCCAGCAGGAAAGGGGGCGCAACTAATGAAAAACTGTTTTTT
NA	TRBV27	NA	TRBJ2-5	CASSFLGGAIETQYF	TGTGCCAGCAGTTTTTTAGGGGGAGCGATTGAGACCCAGTACTTC
few	TRBV27	NA	TRBJ1-1	CAGSLWGAGEAEAFF	TGTGCCGGCAGTTTATGGGGGGCAGGGGAGGCTGAAGCTTTCTTT
NA	TRBV2	NA	TRBJ1-2	CASSELGAPNYGYIF	TGTGCCAGCAGTGAATTGGGGGCTCCTAACTATGGCTACATCTTC
many	TRBV19	TRBD1	TRBJ1-1	CASSTQGEGEAFF	TGTGCCAGTAGCACACAGGGGGAAGGTGAAGCTTTCTTT
NA	TRBV24-1	NA	TRBJ2-4	CATSAWEGGQNIQYF	TGTGCCACCAGTGCCTGGGAAGGGGGTCAAAACATTCAGTACTTC
few	TRBV3-1	NA	TRBJ1-2	CASSQDSGVVYTF	TGTGCCAGCAGCCAAGATTCCGGAGTCGTCTACACCTTC
NA	TRBV2	TRBD1	TRBJ1-5	CASRDRDWQPQHF	TGTGCCAGCAGGGACAGGGACTGGCAGCCCCAGCATTTT
NA	TRBV10-3	NA	TRBJ1-2	CATTTLGLDYGYTF	TGTGCCACCACCACCCTGGGCCTAGACTATGGCTACACCTTC